These T cell receptor beta chains were read from a single sample in a study of early T cells in non-severe SARS-CoV-2 infection. Via MiXCR, TCRdb re-called the 5' RACE reads, giving one row per CDR3 protein. The table records 50,000 to 70,000 distinct CDR3 sequences, more than 12% of them present only once. The sample here was whole blood, taken at baseline. All receptors come from an adult who was a healthcare worker with PCR-confirmed SARS-CoV-2 infection or an uninfected control (not recorded which). Both conserved end residues are trimmed from each CDR3. Fields, in order: J gene, V gene, CDR3 protein.

>TRBJ1-2|TRBV19
ASSPARTGNGYT
>TRBJ2-3|TRBV28
ASSFFYDSPFTDTQY
>TRBJ2-7|TRBV6-5
ASSRTYPGTGSSYEQY
>TRBJ2-7|TRBV3-1
ASSPLGESPSYEQY
>TRBJ2-3|TRBV4-1
ASSLGLWTSRFTDTQY
>TRBJ2-7|TRBV18
ASSPQGAEQY
>TRBJ2-7|TRBV10-3
AIAGGGEQY
>TRBJ2-1|TRBV7-2
ASSTGPRQF
>TRBJ1-6|TRBV25-1
ASMGSRDSPLH
>TRBJ2-5|TRBV6-1
ASSRVGQGAQETQY
>TRBJ2-2|TRBV4-2
ASSQDGYSGTGELF
>TRBJ2-7|TRBV7-2
ASRLGSGSSYEQY
>TRBJ2-4|TRBV28
ASTRKFLAKNIQY
>TRBJ1-1|TRBV5-1
ASSRGQEDTEAF
>TRBJ2-7|TRBV6-5
ASKGPEQY
>TRBJ2-5|TRBV29-1
SARTGKETQY
>TRBJ2-1|TRBV14
ASSQDRSDEQF
>TRBJ2-1|TRBV10-3
AISELLRDLGEQF
>TRBJ2-7|TRBV20-1
SARPGRVASEQY
>TRBJ2-5|TRBV10-3
ASVGARGETQY
>TRBJ2-2|TRBV19
ASSHGGTGELF
>TRBJ2-1|TRBV13
ASSLGGNEQF
>TRBJ2-7|TRBV6-1
ASRAGTGGASGREQY
>TRBJ1-5|TRBV7-2
ASSPFDQPQH
>TRBJ1-5|TRBV12-3/TRBV12-4
ASSLVIQSQPQH
>TRBJ2-7|TRBV9
ASSVASSGGTYEQY
>TRBJ1-5|TRBV18
ASSRGPDQPQH
>TRBJ1-5|TRBV18
ASSPGYNQPQH
>TRBJ2-7|TRBV2
ASSGGDLRYYEQY
>TRBJ1-2|TRBV18
ASSPRDASFDYT
>TRBJ1-1|TRBV5-1
ASSEQGIANTEAF
>TRBJ2-6|TRBV12-3/TRBV12-4
ASTSSYKGAISGANVLT
>TRBJ2-7|TRBV3-1
ASSQGVMKNYEQY
>TRBJ2-1|TRBV4-1
ASSPQGASGRNEQF
>TRBJ2-7|TRBV5-6
ASTSVASGAQGQY
>TRBJ2-6|TRBV4-1
ASSQGGDRLRGANVLT
>TRBJ2-1|TRBV9
ASSASRQLYNEQF
>TRBJ2-7|TRBV5-1
ASSLGLASDEQY
>TRBJ2-1|TRBV7-9
ASSGVRRRSSYNEQF
>TRBJ1-1|TRBV4-1
ASSQALGRTNTEAF
>TRBJ1-5|TRBV2
ASSEATSNQPQH
>TRBJ2-1|TRBV6-1
ASSKPGQGRDEQF
>TRBJ2-5|TRBV18
ASSPALQETQY
>TRBJ2-4|TRBV24-1
ATSGTSGGGLAKNIQY
>TRBJ1-1|TRBV15
ATSRVAGLNTEAF
>TRBJ2-7|TRBV29-1
SVESGTAAYEQY
>TRBJ2-1|TRBV19
ANQPRGLAGVNEQF
>TRBJ2-4|TRBV11-2
ASSSLGGSIQY
>TRBJ2-7|TRBV10-3
AISEYVNRGSYEQY